This T cell receptor beta chain was captured in a study of CD8 T cell repertoires and HIV-1 epitope variants. This clone was picked up a small number of times. Its antigen is not identified. Germline values: CDR1 MNHEY, CDR2 SVGAGI. V dropped 4 bases and J dropped 6 bases, with 12 bases sitting between them. This CDR3 comprises 13 residues. TCRdb's copy holds only in-frame clones and misses some; the assay was immunoSEQ multiplex PCR. The repertoire holds over 5,500 clones, with around 60% as singletons. The sequence was obtained from a male donor with HIV. Sequenced: cultured CD8+ T cells derived from PBMCs. The chain is built from TRBV6-5 and TRBJ1-2; D is unclear. CDR3 sequence reads: CASSLHDRDGYTF. The CDR3 nucleotides read TGTGCCAGCAGTTTACACGATCGGGATGGCTACACCTTC.